This T cell receptor (beta chain) was identified during a study of blood T cells in healthy people across ages (dated by TCRdb to the mid-2010s). General notes on the study: In model experiments, template switching captured roughly one uniquely barcoded TCR beta cDNA molecule for every two T cells. Using deep sequencing normalized with unique cDNA molecular identifiers, the study measured how TCR beta repertoire diversity changes with age. Donors were grouped into four age groups: young (average approximately 16 years), middle-aged (39), aged (approximately 67) and long-lived (approximately 82). To avoid experimental bias, donors of different ages were distributed randomly across sequencing lanes. The study analyzed two additional independent replicas of 1 million unique cDNA reads from the same blood draw for two donors, one aged 18 to 30 and one aged 80 or older. Results the study describes overall, beyond this receptor: Compared with the aged group, the long-lived group had more naive CD4+ T cells, fewer expanded clones and increased TCR diversity, a pattern suggesting age selection. Observed TCR beta diversity per million T cells fell roughly linearly with age, and a significant reduction was already apparent by age roughly 40. Estimates of total diversity from one million sequenced T cells were regarded as lower bounds and underestimates. A strong correlation was found between observed TCR beta diversity and the percentage of naive T cells measured by flow cytometry. The CMV infection status of donors was not known, potentially confounding age-related changes in expanded clonotypes. Because profiling used bulk unsorted PBMCs, naive and antigen-experienced compartments could not be compared conclusively.

The CDR3 measures 15 amino acids from cysteine to phenylalanine. The read is trimmed to its CDR3 DNA, 45 bases read in frame from base 1. After removal of 2 bases from V and 9 bases from J, the junction retains 12 bases not matched to a gene. According to the germline V gene, CDR1 reads MNHEY and CDR2 reads SVGEGT. The library relied on 5' RACE. A second PCR of about 6 to 11 cycles was run with a J-beta primer mix and a sample-barcoded 5' primer. A unique molecular identifier was introduced onto each TCR beta cDNA molecule by a template-switch 5' adaptor carrying 12 random nucleotides. Each sample yielded at least 3 million CDR3-containing paired-end reads. First-strand cDNA synthesis was performed from all RNA using the Mint cDNA synthesis kit, with priming by a TRBC-specific oligonucleotide. Following uracil-DNA glycosylase treatment, a first 18-cycle PCR with universal primers M1SS and BC2_uni_R was performed on all cDNA. Per the source publication's procedure: For normalization, 1 million high-quality reads, each with a distinct molecular identifier, were randomly selected from each sample. Reads with shared molecular identifiers were discarded instead of being binned into consensus sequences. MiTCR, set to a Q25 quality threshold and the strictest error-elimination algorithm, was used for CDR3 identification, clonotype clustering and error correction. Lower-bound total TCR beta diversity was estimated with a nonparametric unseen species model using Euler transformation. Starting from the raw public reads, TCRdb applied fastp trimming at Q25, assembled clones with MiXCR and retained in-frame beta chains. Each CDR3 protein appears once, grouped with its most common genes and DNA. Clone size and V and J calls follow TCRdb, not the original study. The sample profile shows 1,800,000 or so distinct CDR3 sequences; roughly two fifths of them were found once. Jointly, the top ten make up around 23% of the sample.

Donors were approximately 42 systemically healthy Caucasian individuals from Russia aged roughly 6 to 100 years. Each donor gave around 9.8 milliliters of peripheral blood, collected into EDTA-treated Vacutainer tubes. Ficoll-Paque density-gradient centrifugation was used to isolate PBMCs, with at least 6.5 million per sample. Total RNA, at least 5.5 micrograms per sample, was extracted from PBMCs with Trizol reagent. The percentages of naive CD45RAhigh/CD27high T cells were determined by flow cytometry on a PBMC aliquot from every donor. Regarding this clonotype: The antigen this receptor binds is unknown. It has no much larger one-base neighbor in the sample; base qualities were not kept.

The chain couples TRBV6-2 or TRBV6-3 to TRBJ1-1; 7 nucleotides in the junction match TRBD1. This clonotype was sampled from a human donor in good health. Sequencing was carried out using blood. The CDR3 loop reads CASSYMTGRPAKAFF. The sequence in DNA is TGTGCCAGCAGTTACATGACAGGGAGACCAGCTAAAGCTTTCTTT.